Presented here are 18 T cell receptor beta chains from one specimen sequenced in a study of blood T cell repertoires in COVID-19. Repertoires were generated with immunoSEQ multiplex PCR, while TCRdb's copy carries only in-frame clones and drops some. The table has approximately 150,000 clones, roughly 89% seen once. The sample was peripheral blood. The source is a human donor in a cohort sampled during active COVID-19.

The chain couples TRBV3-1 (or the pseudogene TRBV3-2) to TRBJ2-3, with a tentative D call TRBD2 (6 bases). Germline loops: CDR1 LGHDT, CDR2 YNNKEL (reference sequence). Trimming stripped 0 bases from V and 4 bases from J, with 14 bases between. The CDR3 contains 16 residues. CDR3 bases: TGTGCCAGCAGCCAAGAAGTCGGGGGAGGAGCAGATACGCAGTATTTT. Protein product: CASSQEVGGGADTQYF.

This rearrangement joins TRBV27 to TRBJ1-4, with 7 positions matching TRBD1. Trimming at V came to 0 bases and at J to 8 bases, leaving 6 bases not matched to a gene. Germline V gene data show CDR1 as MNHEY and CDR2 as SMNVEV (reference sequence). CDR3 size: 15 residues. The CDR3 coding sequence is TGTGCCAGCAGTTTATCCGAGACAGGGCAAGAAAAACTGTTTTTT. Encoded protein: CASSLSETGQEKLFF. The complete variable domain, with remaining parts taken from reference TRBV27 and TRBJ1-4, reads EAQVTQNPRYLITVTGKKLTVTCSQNMNHEYMSWYRQDPGLGLRQIYYSMNVEVTDKGDVPEGYKVSRKEKRNFPLILESPSPNQTSLYFCASSLSETGQEKLFFGSGTQLSVL.

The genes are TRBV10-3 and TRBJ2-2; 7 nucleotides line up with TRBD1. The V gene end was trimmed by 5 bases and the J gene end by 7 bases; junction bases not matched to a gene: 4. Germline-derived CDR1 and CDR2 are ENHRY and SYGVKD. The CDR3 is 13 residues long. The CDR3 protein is CAISKTGVGELFF. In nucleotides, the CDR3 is TGTGCCATCAGTAAAACAGGGGTCGGGGAGCTGTTTTTT.

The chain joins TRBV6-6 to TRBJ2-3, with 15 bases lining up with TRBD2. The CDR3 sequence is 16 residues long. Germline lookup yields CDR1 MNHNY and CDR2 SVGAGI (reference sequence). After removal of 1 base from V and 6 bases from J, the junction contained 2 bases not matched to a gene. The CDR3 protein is CASSYFGTSGGDTQYF. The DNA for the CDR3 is TGTGCCAGCAGTTACTTCGGGACTAGCGGGGGGGATACGCAGTATTTT.

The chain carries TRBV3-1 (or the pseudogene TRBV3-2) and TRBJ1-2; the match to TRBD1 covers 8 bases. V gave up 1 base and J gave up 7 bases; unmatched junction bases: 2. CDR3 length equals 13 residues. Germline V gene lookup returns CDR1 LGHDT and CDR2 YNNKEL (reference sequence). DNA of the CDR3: TGTGCCAGCAGCCAAGCCAGGGGGCTTGGCTACACCTTC. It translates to CASSQARGLGYTF.

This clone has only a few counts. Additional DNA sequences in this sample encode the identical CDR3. CDR3 amino acids: CAISEGVSTDTQYF. Written as DNA, the CDR3 is TGTGCCATCTCTGAGGGGGTGAGCACAGATACGCAGTATTTT. The chain uses TRBV10-3 and TRBJ2-3, with TRBD1 as a possible D gene (6 bases). Trimming pared 8 bases from V and 0 bases from J, leaving 12 bases between. The germline gives CDR1 ENHRY, CDR2 SYGVKD. CDR3 length: 14 amino acids.

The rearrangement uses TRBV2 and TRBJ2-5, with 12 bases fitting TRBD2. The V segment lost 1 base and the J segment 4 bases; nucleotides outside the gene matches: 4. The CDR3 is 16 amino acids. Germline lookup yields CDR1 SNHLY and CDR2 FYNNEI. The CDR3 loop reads CASSEGLAGESETQYF. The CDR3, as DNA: TGTGCCAGCAGTGAAGGACTAGCGGGGGAGTCAGAGACCCAGTACTTC.

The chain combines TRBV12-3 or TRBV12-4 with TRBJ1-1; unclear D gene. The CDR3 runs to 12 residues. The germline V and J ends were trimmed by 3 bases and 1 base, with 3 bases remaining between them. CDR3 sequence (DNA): TGTGCCAGCAGTTTCTCGAACACTGAAGCTTTCTTT. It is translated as CASSFSNTEAFF.

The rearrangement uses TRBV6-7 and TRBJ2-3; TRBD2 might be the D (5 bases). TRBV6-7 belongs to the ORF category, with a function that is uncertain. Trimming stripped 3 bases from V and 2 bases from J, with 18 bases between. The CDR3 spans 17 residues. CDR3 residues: CASSYEGKSGDTDTQYF. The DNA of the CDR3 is TGTGCCAGCAGTTATGAGGGCAAATCAGGCGACACAGATACGCAGTATTTT.

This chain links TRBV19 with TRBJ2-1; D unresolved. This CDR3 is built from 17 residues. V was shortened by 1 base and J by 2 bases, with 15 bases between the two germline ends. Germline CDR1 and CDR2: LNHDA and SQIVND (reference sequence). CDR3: CASSIGQRRRPYNEQFF. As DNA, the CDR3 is TGTGCCAGTAGTATAGGTCAGCGACGCCGACCCTACAATGAGCAGTTCTTC. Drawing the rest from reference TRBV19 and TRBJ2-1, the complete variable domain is DGGITQSPKYLFRKEGQNVTLSCEQNLNHDAMYWYRQDPGQGLRLIYYSQIVNDFQKGDIAEGYSVSREKKESFPLTVTSAQKNPTAFYLCASSIGQRRRPYNEQFFGPGTRLTVL.

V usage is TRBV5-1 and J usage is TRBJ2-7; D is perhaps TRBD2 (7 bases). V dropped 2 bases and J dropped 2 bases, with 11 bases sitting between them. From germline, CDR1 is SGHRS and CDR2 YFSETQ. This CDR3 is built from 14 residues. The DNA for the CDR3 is TGCGCCAGCAGCTTCACGGGGGGCGCCTACGAGCAGTACTTC. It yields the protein CASSFTGGAYEQYF.

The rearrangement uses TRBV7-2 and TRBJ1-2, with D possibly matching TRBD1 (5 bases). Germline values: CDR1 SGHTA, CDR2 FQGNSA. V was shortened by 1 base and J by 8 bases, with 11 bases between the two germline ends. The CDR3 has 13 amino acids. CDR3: CASSLEQGRGYTF. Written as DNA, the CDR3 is TGTGCCAGCAGCTTAGAGCAGGGAAGAGGCTACACCTTC.

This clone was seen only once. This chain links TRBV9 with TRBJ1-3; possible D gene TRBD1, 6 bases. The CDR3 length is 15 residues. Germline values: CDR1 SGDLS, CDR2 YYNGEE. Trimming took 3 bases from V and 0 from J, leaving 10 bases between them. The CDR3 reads CASSGAGVSGNTIYF. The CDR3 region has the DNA TGTGCCAGCAGCGGCGCAGGGGTCTCTGGAAACACCATATATTTT.

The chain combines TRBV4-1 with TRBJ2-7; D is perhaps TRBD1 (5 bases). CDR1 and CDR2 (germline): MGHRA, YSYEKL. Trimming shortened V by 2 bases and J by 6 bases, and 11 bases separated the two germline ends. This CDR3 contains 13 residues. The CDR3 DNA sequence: TGCGCCAGCAGCCAATGGGGCCAGGCCGAGCAGTACTTC. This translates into CASSQWGQAEQYF.

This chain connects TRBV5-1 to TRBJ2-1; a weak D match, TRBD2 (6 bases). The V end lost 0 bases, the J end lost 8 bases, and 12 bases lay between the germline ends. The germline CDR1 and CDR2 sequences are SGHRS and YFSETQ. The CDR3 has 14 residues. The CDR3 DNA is TGCGCCAGCAGCTTGGGCCTAGCGAACGATGAGCAGTTCTTC. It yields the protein CASSLGLANDEQFF.

CDR3: CASSPRDRSPRGYTF. CDR3 in DNA: TGTGCCAGCAGTCCCCGGGACAGGTCACCTCGTGGCTACACCTTC. The gene calls are TRBV27 and TRBJ1-2; 8 positions match TRBD1. The CDR3 totals 15 residues. The trim removed 5 bases at V and 7 bases at J, leaving 12 bases unmatched. Germline CDR1 reads MNHEY; CDR2 reads SMNVEV (reference sequence).

CDR3 DNA sequence: TGTGCCAGCAGCAGATATAGCGGGAGGAGCTCCTACAATGAGCAGTTCTTC. It encodes CASSRYSGRSSYNEQFF. The chain recombines TRBV5-4 with TRBJ2-1; 10 bases line up with TRBD2. The CDR3 has 17 residues. CDR1 and CDR2 (germline): SGHNT, YYREEE (reference sequence). J was trimmed by 0 bases and V by 4 bases; bases with no gene match: 7.

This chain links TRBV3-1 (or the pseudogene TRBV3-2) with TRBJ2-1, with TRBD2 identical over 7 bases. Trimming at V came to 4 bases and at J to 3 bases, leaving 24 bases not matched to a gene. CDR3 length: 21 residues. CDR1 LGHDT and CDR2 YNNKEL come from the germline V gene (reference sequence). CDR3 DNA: TGTGCCAGCAGCCCGGGGGGAACGAACCCCAAGACCACGATCAACTACAATGAGCAGTTCTTC. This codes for CASSPGGTNPKTTINYNEQFF.